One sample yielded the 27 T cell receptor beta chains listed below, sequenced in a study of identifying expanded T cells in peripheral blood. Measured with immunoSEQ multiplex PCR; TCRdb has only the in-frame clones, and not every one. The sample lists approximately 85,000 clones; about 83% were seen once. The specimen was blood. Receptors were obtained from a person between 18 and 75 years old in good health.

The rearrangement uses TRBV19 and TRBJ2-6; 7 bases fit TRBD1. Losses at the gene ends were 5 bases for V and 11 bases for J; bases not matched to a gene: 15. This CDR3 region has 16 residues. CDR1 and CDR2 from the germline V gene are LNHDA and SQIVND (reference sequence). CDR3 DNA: TGTGCCAGTAGTTCCTCGCGACAGACAGGGTGGTACGTCCTGACTTTC. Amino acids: CASSSSRQTGWYVLTF.

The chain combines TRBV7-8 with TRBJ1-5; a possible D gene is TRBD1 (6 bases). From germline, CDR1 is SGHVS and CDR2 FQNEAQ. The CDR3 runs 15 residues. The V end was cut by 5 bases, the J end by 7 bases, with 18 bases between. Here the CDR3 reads CASSRESGAGQPQHF. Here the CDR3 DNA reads TGTGCCAGCAGCCGGGAGTCAGGGGCTGGACAGCCCCAGCATTTT. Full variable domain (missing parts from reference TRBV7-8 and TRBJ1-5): GAGVSQSPRYKVAKRGQDVALRCDPISGHVSLFWYQQALGQGPEFLTYFQNEAQLDKSGLPSDRFFAERPEGSVSTLKIQRTQQEDSAVYLCASSRESGAGQPQHFGDGTRLSIL.

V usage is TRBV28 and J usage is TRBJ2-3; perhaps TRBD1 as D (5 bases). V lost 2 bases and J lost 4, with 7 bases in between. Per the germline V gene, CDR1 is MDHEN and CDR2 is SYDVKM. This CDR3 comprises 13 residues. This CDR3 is CASSLLGADTQYF. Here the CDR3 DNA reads TGTGCCAGCAGTTTACTAGGGGCAGATACGCAGTATTTT. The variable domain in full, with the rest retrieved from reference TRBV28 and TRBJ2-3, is DVKVTQSSRYLVKRTGEKVFLECVQDMDHENMFWYRQDPGLGLRLIYFSYDVKMKEKGDIPEGYSVSREKKERFSLILESASTNQTSMYLCASSLLGADTQYFGPGTRLTVL.

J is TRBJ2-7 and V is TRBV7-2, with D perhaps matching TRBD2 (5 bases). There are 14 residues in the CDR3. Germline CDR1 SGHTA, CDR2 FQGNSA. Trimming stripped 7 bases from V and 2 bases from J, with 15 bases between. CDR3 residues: CASKFSGNPYEQYF. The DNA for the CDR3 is TGTGCCAGCAAATTCTCCGGGAACCCCTACGAGCAGTACTTC.

The CDR3 sequence is CASTLPGNTEAFF. CDR3 nucleotide sequence: TGTGCCAGTACCCTTCCGGGAAACACTGAAGCTTTCTTT. V usage is TRBV19 and J usage is TRBJ1-1; D not certain. The CDR3 length is 13 residues. Trimming removed 7 bases from V and 2 bases from J, with 11 bases in between. In germline, CDR1 is LNHDA, CDR2 SQIVND (reference sequence). The full variable domain, in which reference TRBV19 and TRBJ1-1 provide the parts outside the CDR3, is DGGITQSPKYLFRKEGQNVTLSCEQNLNHDAMYWYRQDPGQGLRLIYYSQIVNDFQKGDIAEGYSVSREKKESFPLTVTSAQKNPTAFYLCASTLPGNTEAFFGQGTRLTVV.

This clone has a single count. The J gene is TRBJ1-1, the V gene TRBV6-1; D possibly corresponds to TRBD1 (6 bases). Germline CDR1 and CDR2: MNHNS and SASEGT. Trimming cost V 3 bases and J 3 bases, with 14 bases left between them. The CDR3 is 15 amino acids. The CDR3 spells CASSDAEGVYTEAFF. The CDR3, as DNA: TGTGCCAGCAGTGACGCCGAGGGGGTTTACACTGAAGCTTTCTTT.

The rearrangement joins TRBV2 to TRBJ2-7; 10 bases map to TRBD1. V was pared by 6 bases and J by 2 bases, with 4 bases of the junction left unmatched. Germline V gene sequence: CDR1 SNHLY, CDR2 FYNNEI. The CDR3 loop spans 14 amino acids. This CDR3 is CASRAGQGAYEQYF. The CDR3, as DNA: TGTGCCAGCAGGGCTGGACAGGGGGCCTACGAGCAGTACTTC.

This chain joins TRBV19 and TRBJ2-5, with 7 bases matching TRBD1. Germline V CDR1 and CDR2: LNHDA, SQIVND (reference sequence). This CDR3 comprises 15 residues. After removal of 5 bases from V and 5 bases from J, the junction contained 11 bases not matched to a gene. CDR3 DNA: TGTGCCAGTAGTGCCCAACAGGGGCCGGGGGAGACCCAGTACTTC. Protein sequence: CASSAQQGPGETQYF.

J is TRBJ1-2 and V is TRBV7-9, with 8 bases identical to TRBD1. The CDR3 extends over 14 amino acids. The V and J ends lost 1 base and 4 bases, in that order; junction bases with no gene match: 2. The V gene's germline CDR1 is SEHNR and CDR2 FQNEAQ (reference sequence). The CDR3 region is CASSLGTGPYGYTF. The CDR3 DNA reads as TGTGCCAGCAGCTTAGGGACAGGGCCCTATGGCTACACCTTC.

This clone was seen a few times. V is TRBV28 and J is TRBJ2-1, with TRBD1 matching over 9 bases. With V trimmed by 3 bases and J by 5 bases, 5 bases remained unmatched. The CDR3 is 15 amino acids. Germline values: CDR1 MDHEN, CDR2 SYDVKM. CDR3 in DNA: TGTGCCAGCAGTTTCCCGGACAGGGGAAACAATGAGCAGTTCTTC. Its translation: CASSFPDRGNNEQFF. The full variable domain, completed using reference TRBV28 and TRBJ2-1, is DVKVTQSSRYLVKRTGEKVFLECVQDMDHENMFWYRQDPGLGLRLIYFSYDVKMKEKGDIPEGYSVSREKKERFSLILESASTNQTSMYLCASSFPDRGNNEQFFGPGTRLTVL.

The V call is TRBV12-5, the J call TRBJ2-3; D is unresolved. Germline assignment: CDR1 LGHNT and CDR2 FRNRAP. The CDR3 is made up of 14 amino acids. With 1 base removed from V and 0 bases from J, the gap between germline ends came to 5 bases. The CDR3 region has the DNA TGTGCTAGTGGTTTGGGAATTAGCACAGATACGCAGTATTTT. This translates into CASGLGISTDTQYF. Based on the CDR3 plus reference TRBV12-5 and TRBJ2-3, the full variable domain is DARVTQTPRHKVTEMGQEVTMRCQPILGHNTVFWYRQTMMQGLELLAYFRNRAPLDDSGMPKDRFSAEMPDATLATLKIQPSEPRDSAVYFCASGLGISTDTQYFGPGTRLTVL.

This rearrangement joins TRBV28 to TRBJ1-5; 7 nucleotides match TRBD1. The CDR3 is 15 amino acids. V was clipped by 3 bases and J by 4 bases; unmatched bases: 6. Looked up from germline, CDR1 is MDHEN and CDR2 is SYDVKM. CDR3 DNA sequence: TGTGCCAGCAGTTTGGGTCGACAGGGTAATCAGCCCCAGCATTTT. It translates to CASSLGRQGNQPQHF.

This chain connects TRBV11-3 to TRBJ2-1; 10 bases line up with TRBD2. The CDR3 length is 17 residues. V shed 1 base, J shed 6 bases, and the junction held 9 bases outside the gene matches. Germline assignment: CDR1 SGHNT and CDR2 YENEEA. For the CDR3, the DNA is TGTGCCAGCAGCTTAGGATTTTCTAGCGGGAGACCCAATGAGCAGTTCTTC. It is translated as CASSLGFSSGRPNEQFF.

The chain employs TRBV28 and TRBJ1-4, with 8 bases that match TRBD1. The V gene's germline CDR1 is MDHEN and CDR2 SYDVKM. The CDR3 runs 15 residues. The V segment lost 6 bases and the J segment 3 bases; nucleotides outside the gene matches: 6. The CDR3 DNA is TGTGCCAGCAGAGACAGGGGTAGGGCTAATGAAAAACTGTTTTTT. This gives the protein CASRDRGRANEKLFF. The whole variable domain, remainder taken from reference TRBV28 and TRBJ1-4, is DVKVTQSSRYLVKRTGEKVFLECVQDMDHENMFWYRQDPGLGLRLIYFSYDVKMKEKGDIPEGYSVSREKKERFSLILESASTNQTSMYLCASRDRGRANEKLFFGSGTQLSVL.

Here the CDR3 reads CASSQERAGAQTQYF. The CDR3 nucleotides are TGCGCCAGCAGCCAAGAAAGAGCGGGAGCTCAGACCCAGTACTTC. This chain joins TRBV4-3 and TRBJ2-5, with 8 bases identical to TRBD2. CDR1 is LGHNA and CDR2 is YSLEER in the germline V gene. The CDR3 has 15 residues. V was pared by 0 bases and J by 6 bases, with 6 bases of the junction left unmatched.

The CDR3 DNA reads TGTGCCAGCACCGGACAGGGCCGACTAGCGGGAGAATGGTCGAACACCGGGGAGCTGTTTTTT. As protein: CASTGQGRLAGEWSNTGELFF. This chain connects TRBV27 to TRBJ2-2; 12 bases fit TRBD2. The CDR3 has 21 residues. Germline values: CDR1 MNHEY, CDR2 SMNVEV (reference sequence). After removal of 7 bases from V and 0 bases from J, the junction contained 18 bases not matched to a gene.

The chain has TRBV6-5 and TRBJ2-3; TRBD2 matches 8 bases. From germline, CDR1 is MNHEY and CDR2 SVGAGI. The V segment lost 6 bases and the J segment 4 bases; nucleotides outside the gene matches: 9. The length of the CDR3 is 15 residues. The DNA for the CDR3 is TGTGCCAGCAGGTCAAGCGGGAGTACGCCAGATACGCAGTATTTT. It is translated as CASRSSGSTPDTQYF.

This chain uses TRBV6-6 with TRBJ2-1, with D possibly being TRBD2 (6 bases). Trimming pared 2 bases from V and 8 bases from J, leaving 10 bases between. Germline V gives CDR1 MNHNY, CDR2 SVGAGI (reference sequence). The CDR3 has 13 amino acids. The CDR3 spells CASSYRDSDEQFF. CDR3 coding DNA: TGTGCCAGCAGTTACCGGGACTCCGATGAGCAGTTCTTC.

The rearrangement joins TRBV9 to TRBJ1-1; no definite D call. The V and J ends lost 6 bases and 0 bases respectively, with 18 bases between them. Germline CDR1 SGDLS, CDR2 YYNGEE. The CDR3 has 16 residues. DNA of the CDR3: TGTGCCAGCAACCCCGGCGGCCCAGCAATGAACACTGAAGCTTTCTTT. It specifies CASNPGGPAMNTEAFF.

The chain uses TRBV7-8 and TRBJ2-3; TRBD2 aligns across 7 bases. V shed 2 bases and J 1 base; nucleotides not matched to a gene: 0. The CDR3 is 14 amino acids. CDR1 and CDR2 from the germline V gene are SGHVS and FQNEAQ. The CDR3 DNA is TGTGCCAGCAGCTTACGGGAGGGCACAGATACGCAGTATTTT. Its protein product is CASSLREGTDTQYF.

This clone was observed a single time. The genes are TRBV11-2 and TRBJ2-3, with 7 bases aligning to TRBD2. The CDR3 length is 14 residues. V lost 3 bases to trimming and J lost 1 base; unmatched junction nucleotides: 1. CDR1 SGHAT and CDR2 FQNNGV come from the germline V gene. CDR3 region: CASSFTSGTDTQYF. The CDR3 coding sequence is TGTGCCAGCAGCTTCACTAGCGGCACAGATACGCAGTATTTT.

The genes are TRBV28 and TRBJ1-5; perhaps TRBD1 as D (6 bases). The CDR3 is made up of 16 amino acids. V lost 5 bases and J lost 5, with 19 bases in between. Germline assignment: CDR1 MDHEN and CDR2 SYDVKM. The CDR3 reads CASSPNPDRGHQPQHF. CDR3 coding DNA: TGTGCCAGCAGTCCAAACCCGGACAGAGGCCATCAGCCCCAGCATTTT.

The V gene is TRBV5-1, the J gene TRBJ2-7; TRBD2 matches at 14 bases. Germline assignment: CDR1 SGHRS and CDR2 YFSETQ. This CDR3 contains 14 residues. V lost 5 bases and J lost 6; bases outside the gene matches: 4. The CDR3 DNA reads TGCGCCAGCAGACGGGGACTAGCGGGAGTCGAGCAGTACTTC. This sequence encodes CASRRGLAGVEQYF.

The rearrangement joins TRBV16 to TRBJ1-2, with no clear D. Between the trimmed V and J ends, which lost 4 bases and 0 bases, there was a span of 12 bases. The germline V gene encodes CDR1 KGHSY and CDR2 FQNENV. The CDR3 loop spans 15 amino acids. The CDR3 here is CASSPPTDTNYGYTF. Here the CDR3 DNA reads TGTGCCAGCAGCCCCCCCACGGATACTAACTATGGCTACACCTTC. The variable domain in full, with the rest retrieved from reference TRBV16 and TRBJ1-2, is GEEVAQTPKHLVRGEGQKAKLYCAPIKGHSYVFWYQQVLKNEFKFLISFQNENVFDETGMPKERFSAKCLPNSPCSLEIQATKLEDSAVYFCASSPPTDTNYGYTFGSGTRLTVV.

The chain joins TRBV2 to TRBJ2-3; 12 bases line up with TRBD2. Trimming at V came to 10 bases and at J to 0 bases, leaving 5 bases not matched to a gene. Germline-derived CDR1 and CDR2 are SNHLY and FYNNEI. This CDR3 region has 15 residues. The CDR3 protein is CATSGTSGSTDTQYF. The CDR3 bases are TGTGCCACCTCCGGGACTAGCGGGAGCACAGATACGCAGTATTTT.

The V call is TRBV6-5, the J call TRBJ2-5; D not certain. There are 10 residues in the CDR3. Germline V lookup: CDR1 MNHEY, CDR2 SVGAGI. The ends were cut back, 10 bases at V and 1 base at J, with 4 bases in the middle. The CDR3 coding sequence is TGTGCCACCCGCCAAGAGACCCAGTACTTC. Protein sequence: CATRQETQYF.

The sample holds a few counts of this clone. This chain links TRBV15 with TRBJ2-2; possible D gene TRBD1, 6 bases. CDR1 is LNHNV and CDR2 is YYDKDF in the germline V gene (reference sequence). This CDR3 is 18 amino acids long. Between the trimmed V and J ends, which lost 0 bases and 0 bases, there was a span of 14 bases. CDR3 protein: CATSRDRSGTSNTGELFF. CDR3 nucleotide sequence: TGTGCCACCAGCAGAGATCGGAGTGGGACATCGAACACCGGGGAGCTGTTTTTT. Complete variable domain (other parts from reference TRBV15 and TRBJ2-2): DAMVIQNPRYQVTQFGKPVTLSCSQTLNHNVMYWYQQKSSQAPKLLFHYYDKDFNNEADTPDNFQSRRPNTSFCFLDIRSPGLGDTAMYLCATSRDRSGTSNTGELFFGEGSRLTVL.